This TCR beta chain is drawn from a study of blood T cell repertoires in COVID-19. Across the whole study: COVID-19 samples, acute and convalescent, were from the United States, Italy and Spain.

This CDR3 is built from 13 residues. Trimming took off 5 bases at V and 0 bases at J, with 8 bases between the two ends. Per the germline V gene, CDR1 is MGHRA and CDR2 is YSYEKL. TCRdb's copy holds only in-frame clones and misses some; the assay was immunoSEQ multiplex PCR. The table has under 150,000 clones, 88% seen once; the top ten hold roughly a tenth. The sample taken for sequencing was peripheral blood. The TCR sequence derives from a man aged 45-65 years with active or convalescent COVID-19. This chain joins TRBV4-1 and TRBJ2-7; unclear D gene. CDR3 coding DNA: TGCGCCAGCAGCGGTTCCAGCTCCTACGAGCAGTACTTC. Its protein product is CASSGSSSYEQYF.